This entry concerns a single T cell receptor beta chain. Its cognate antigen is unknown. 60 Vbeta and 13 Jbeta primers were used in PCR. TCRdb keeps only in-frame clones here, not all; method: immunoSEQ multiplex PCR. The sample holds about 100,000 clones, around four fifths seen once. The germline V gene has CDR1 MDHEN and CDR2 SYDVKM. The CDR3 is made up of 15 amino acids. Trimming pared 3 bases from V and 1 base from J, leaving 10 bases between. The data were obtained in a study of cytomegalovirus exposure and HLA in healthy donors. Overall study results and limits: A later analysis linked a missense variant in DCLRE1C to the trimming of TCR beta V and J genes.

The V gene is TRBV28, the J gene TRBJ2-1; a weak D match, TRBD2 (5 bases). This TCR was recovered from a woman in her sixties or seventies in good health and CMV-seronegative. Material: PBMCs. CDR3 amino acids: CASSFDSGSYNEQFF. In DNA, the CDR3 is TGTGCCAGCAGTTTCGATTCGGGGTCCTACAATGAGCAGTTCTTC.